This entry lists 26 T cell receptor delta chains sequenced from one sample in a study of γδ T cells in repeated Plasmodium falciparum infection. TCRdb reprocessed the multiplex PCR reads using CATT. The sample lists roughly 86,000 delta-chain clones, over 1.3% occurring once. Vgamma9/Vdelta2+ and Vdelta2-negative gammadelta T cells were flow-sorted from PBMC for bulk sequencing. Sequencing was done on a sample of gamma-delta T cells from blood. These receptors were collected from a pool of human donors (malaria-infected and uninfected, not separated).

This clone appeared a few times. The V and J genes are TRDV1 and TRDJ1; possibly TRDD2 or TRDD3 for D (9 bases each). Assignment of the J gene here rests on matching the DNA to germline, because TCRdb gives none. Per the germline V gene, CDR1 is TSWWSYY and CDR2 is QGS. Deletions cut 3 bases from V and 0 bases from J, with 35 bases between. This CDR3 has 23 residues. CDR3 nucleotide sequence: TGTGCTCTTGGGGACCGCCTTCCTACAGGTGTTGTACTGGGGGAACCCTACACCGATAAACTCATCTTT. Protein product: CALGDRLPTGVVLGEPYTDKLIF.

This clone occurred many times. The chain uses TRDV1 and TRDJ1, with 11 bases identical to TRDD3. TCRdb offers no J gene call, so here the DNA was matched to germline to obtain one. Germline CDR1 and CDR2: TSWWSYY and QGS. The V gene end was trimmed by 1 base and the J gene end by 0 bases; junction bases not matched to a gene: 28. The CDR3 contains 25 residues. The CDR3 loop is CALGEPDSYTSPYWGITSYTDKLIF. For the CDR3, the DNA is TGTGCTCTTGGGGAACCTGATTCCTACACAAGCCCGTACTGGGGGATAACGTCGTACACCGATAAACTCATCTTT.

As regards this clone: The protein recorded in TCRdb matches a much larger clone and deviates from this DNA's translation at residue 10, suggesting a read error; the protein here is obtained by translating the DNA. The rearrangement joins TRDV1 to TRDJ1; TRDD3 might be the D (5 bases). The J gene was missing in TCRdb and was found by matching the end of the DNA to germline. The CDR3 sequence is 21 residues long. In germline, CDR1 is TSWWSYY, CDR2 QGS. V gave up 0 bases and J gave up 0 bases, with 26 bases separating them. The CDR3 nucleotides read TGTGCTCTTGGGGAACTGGGCCTCCTCCCTCTTACGGGGAGGTACACCGATAAACTCATCTTT. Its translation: CALGELGLLPLTGRYTDKLIF.

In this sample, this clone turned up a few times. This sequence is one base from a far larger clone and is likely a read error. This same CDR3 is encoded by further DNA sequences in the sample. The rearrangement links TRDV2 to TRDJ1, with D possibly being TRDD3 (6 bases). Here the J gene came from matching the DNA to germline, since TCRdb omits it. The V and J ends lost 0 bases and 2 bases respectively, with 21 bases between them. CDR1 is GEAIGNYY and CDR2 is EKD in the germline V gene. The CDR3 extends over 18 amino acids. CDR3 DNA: TGTGCCTGTGACACCCTTTCTCCCAGAGATACGGGGACCGATAAACTCATCTTT. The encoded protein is CACDTLSPRDTGTDKLIF.

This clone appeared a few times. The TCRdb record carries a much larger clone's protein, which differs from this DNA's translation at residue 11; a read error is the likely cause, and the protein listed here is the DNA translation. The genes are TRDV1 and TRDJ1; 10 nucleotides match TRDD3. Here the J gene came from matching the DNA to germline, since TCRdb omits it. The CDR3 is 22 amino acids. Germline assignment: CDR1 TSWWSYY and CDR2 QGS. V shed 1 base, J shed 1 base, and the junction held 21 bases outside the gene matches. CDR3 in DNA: TGTGCTCTTGGGGAACGAGGCTCCTACGATACTTGGGGGATACAGCGCACCGATAAACTCATCTTT. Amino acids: CALGERGSYDTWGIQRTDKLIF.

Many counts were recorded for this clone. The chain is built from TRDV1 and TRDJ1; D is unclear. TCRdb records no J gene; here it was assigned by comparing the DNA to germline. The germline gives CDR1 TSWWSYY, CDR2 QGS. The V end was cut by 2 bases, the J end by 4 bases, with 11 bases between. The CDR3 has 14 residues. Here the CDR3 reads CALGEKPYCDKLIF. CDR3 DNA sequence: TGTGCTCTTGGGGAAAAACCGTACTGCGATAAACTCATCTTT.

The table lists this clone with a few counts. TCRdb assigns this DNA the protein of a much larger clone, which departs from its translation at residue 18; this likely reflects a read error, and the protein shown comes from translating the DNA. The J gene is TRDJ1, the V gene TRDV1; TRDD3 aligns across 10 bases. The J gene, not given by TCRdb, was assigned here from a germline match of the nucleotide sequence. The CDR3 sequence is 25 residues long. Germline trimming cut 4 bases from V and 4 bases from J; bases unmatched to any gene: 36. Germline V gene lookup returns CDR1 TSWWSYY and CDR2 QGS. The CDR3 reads CALGVRPSFHFYWGIPSPLIDKLIF. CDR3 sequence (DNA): TGTGCTCTTGGGGTCCGGCCTTCCTTCCATTTTTACTGGGGGATTCCTTCCCCTTTGATCGATAAACTCATCTTT.

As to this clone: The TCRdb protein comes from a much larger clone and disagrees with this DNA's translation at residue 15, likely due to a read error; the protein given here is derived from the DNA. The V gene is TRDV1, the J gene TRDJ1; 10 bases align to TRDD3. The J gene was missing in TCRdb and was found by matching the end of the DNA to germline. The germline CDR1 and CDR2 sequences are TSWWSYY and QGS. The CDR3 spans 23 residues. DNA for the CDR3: TGTGCTCTTGTGGAACTATTGGCCTGCGGGGTGGGGGATACAGGCCGGTACACCTATAAACTCATCTTT. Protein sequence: CALVELLACGVGDTGRYTYKLIF.

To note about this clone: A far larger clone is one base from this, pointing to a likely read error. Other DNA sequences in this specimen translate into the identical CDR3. CDR3 sequence reads: CACDSLLGDSHTDKLIF. The CDR3 DNA reads TGTGCCTGTGACTCTCTACTTGGGGACTCCCACACCGACAAACTCATCTTT. The chain combines TRDV2 with TRDJ1; D may be TRDD3 (5 bases). TCRdb offers no J gene call, so here the DNA was matched to germline to obtain one. From germline, CDR1 is GEAIGNYY and CDR2 EKD. There are 17 residues in the CDR3.

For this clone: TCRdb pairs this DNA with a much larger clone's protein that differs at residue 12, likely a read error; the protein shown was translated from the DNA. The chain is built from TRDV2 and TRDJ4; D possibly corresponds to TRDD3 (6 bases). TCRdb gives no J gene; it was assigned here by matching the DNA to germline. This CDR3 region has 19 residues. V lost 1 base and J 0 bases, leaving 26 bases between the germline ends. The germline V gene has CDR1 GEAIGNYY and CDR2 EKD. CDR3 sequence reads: CACDTVTSRRLRDTRPLIF. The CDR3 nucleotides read TGTGCCTGTGACACGGTTACTTCGAGACGTTTGAGGGATACCAGACCCCTGATCTTT.

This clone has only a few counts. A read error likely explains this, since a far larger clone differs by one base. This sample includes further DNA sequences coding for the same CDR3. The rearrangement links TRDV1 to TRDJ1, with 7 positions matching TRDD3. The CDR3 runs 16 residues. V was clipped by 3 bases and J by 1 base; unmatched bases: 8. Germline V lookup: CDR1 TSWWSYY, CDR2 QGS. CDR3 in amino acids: CALGEQAGGFTDKLIF. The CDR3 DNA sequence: TGTGCTCTTGGGGAGCAAGCCGGGGGATTCACCGATAAACTCATCTTT.

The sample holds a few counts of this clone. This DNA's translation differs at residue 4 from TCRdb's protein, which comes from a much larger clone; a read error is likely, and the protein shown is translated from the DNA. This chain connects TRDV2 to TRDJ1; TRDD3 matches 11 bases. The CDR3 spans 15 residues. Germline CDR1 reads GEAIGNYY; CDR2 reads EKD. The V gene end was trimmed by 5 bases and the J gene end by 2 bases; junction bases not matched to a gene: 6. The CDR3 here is CACGLWGIRTDKLIF. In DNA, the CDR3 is TGTGCCTGTGGCCTTTGGGGGATACGTACCGATAAACTCATCTTT.

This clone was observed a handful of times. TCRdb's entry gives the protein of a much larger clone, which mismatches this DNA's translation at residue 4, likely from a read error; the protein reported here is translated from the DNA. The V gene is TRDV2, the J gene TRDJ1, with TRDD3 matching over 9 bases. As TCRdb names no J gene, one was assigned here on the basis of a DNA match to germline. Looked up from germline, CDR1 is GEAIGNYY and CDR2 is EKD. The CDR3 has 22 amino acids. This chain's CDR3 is CACGTPDKRPSSSGGYTDKLIF. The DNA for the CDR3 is TGTGCCTGTGGCACCCCCGACAAAAGACCTTCCTCTTCTGGGGGATACACCGATAAACTCATCTTT.

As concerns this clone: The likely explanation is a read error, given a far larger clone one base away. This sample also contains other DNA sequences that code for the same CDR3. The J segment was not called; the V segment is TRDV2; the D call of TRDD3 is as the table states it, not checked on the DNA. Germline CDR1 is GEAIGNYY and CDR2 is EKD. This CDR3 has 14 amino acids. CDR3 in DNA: TGTGCCTGTGACGCCATAGGGGGAAAGGATAAACTCATCTTC. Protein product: CACDAIGGKDKLIF.

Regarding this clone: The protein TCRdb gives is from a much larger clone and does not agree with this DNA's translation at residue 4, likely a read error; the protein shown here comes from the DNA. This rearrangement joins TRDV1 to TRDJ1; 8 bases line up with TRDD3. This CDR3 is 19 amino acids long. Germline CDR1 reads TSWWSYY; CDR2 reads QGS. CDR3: CALVERGRRGIGYTDKLIF. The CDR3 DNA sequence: TGTGCTCTTGTGGAACGTGGCCGTCGGGGGATAGGCTACACCGATAAACTCATCTTT.

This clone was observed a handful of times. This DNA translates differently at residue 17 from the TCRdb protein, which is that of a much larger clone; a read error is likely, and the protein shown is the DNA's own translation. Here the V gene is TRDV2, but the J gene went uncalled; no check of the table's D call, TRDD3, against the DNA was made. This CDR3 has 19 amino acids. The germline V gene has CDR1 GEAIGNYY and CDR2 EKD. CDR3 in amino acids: CACDTAGGPSSWDTRQIFF. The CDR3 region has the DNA TGTGCCTGTGACACCGCGGGGGGCCCAAGCTCCTGGGACACCCGACAGATATTTTTC.

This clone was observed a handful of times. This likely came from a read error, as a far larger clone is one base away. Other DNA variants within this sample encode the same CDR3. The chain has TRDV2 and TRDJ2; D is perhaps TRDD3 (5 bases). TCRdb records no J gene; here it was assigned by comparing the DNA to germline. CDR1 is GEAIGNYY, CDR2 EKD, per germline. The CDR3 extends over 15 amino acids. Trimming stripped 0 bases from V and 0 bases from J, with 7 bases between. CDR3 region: CACDTGDALTAQLFF. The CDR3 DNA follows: TGTGCCTGTGACACCGGGGACGCTTTGACAGCACAACTCTTCTTT.

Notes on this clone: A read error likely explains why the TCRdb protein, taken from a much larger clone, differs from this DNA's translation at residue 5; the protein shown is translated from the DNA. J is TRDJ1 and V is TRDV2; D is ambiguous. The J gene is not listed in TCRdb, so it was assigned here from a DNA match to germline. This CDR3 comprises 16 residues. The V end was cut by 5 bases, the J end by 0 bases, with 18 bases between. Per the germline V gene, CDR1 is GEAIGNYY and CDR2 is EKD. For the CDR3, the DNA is TGTGCCTGTGCCAAGCGGAGGTCGAAGTACACCGATAAACTCATCTTT. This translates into CACAKRRSKYTDKLIF.

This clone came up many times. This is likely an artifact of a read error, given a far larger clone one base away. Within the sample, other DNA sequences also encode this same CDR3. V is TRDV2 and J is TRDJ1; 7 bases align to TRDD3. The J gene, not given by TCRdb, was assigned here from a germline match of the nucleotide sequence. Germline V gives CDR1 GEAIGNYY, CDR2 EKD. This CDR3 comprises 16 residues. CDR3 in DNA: TGCGCCTGTGACACTTACTTAGGACTGGATACGGGGAAACTCATCTTT. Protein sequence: CACDTYLGLDTGKLIF.

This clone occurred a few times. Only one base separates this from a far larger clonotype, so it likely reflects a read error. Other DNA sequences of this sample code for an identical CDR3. CDR3 protein: CALGEAPRGEGVNDKLIF. For the CDR3, the DNA is TGTGCTCTTGGGGAAGCCCCAAGGGGGGAAGGCGTTAACGATAAACTCATCTTT. J is TRDJ1 and V is TRDV1; D perhaps matches TRDD3 (6 bases). Germline CDR1 and CDR2: TSWWSYY and QGS. This CDR3 comprises 18 residues. V lost 2 bases to trimming and J lost 4 bases, with 23 bases between them.

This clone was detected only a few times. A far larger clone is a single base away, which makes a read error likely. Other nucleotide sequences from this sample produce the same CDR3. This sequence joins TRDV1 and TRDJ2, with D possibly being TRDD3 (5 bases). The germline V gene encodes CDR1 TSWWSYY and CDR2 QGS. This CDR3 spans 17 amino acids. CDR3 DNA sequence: TGTGCTCTTGGGGAAGTAGTACTGGATCCAGTGACGGCACAACTCTTCTTT. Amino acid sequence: CALGEVVLDPVTAQLFF.

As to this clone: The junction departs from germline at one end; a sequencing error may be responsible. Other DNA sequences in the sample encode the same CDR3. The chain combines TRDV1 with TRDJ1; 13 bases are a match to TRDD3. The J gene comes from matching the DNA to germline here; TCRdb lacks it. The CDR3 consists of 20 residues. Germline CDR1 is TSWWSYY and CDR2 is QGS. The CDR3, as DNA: TGTGCTCTCGGGGAAGGTGACTGGGGGATACGAAAACGGTACACCGATAAACTCATCTTT. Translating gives CALGEGDWGIRKRYTDKLIF.

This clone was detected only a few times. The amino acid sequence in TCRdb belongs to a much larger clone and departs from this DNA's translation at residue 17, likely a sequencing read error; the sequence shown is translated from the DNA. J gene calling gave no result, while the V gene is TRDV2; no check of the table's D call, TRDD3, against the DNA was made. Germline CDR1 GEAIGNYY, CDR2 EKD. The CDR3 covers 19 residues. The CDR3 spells CACDLLGDTSSWDTRQVFF. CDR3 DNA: TGTGCCTGTGACCTACTGGGGGATACTAGCTCCTGGGACACCCGACAGGTGTTTTTC.

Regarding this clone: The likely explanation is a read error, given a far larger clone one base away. The CDR3 coding sequence is TGCGCCTGTGACACTCGGTCTGGGGGATACGTCGATAAACTCATCTTT. It encodes CACDTRSGGYVDKLIF. This rearrangement joins TRDV2 to TRDJ1, with TRDD3 matching 12 bases. Germline matching of the DNA provided the J gene here, since TCRdb leaves it blank. Germline V gene lookup returns CDR1 GEAIGNYY and CDR2 EKD. The length of the CDR3 is 16 residues.

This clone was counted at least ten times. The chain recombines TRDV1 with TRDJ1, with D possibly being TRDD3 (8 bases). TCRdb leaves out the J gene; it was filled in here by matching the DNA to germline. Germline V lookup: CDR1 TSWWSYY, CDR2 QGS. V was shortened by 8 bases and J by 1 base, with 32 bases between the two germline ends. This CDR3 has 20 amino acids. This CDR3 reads CALTTAFLDTAGGRTDKLIF. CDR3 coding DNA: TGTGCTCTTACCACGGCCTTCCTGGATACGGCTGGGGGACGCACCGATAAACTCATCTTT.

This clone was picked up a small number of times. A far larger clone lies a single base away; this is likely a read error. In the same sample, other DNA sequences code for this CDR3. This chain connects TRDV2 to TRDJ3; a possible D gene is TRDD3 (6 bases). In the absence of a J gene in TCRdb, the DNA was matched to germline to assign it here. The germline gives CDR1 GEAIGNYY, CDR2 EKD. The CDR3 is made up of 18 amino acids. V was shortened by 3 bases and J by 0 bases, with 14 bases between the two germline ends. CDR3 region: CACDGVGVHSWDTRQMFF. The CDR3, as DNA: TGTGCCTGTGACGGGGTGGGGGTCCACTCCTGGGACACCCGACAGATGTTTTTC.